These 14 T cell receptor beta chains were all obtained from the same sample, sequenced in a study of T cells in Graves' hyperthyroidism and ophthalmopathy. Using RNA transcripts as the source, TCR beta CDR3 regions were amplified. Primed by the HTBI set, a first-round RT-PCR was run on the TCR CDR3. TCRdb re-analysed the multiplex PCR reads in MiXCR, keeping a single row per CDR3 protein. There are about 400,000 distinct CDR3 sequences in the sample; more than 15% occur only once, and roughly 7.7% lies in the top ten. Material: blood. The receptors shown here come from a woman aged 18-30 years with Graves' hyperthyroidism.

The rearrangement joins TRBV20-1 to TRBJ1-4, with 7 bases that match TRBD1. The CDR3 sequence is 16 residues long. CDR1 is DFQATT and CDR2 is SNEGSKA in the germline V gene (reference sequence). Trimming at V came to 7 bases and at J to 6 bases, leaving 17 bases not matched to a gene. The CDR3 coding sequence is TGCAGTGACCTGCGTAACACAGGGGATGCAGATGAAAAACTGTTTTTT. Amino acids: CSDLRNTGDADEKLFF.

There are many counts of this clonotype. The chain recombines TRBV7-8 with TRBJ2-3; 8 nucleotides align to TRBD2. The V and J ends lost 2 bases and 3 bases, in that order; junction bases with no gene match: 13. CDR3 length: 18 amino acids. CDR1 SGHVS and CDR2 FQNEAQ come from the germline V gene. The CDR3 bases are TGTGCCAGCAGCTTAACTACTATCGGGAGGGCCGATACAGATACGCAGTATTTT. It translates to CASSLTTIGRADTDTQYF.

This clonotype appeared a few times. The chain employs TRBV5-1 and TRBJ2-3; 10 nucleotides match TRBD2. V was clipped by 3 bases and J by 4 bases; unmatched bases: 8. This CDR3 spans 16 amino acids. Germline V gives CDR1 SGHRS, CDR2 YFSETQ. The CDR3: CASSYGRAGGPDTQYF. The DNA for the CDR3 is TGCGCCAGCAGCTACGGACGAGCGGGGGGGCCAGATACGCAGTATTTT.

Ten or more counts support this clonotype. This sequence joins TRBV18 and TRBJ2-5; D gene unclear. Germline CDR1 is KGHSH and CDR2 is LQKENI. The CDR3 is made up of 13 amino acids. Trimming removed 4 bases from V and 4 bases from J, with 10 bases in between. DNA for the CDR3: TGTGCCAGCTCACTAATTACCGGAGAGACCCAGTACTTC. It codes for CASSLITGETQYF.

The J gene is TRBJ1-4, the V gene TRBV7-2; D uncertain. This CDR3 is built from 13 residues. Trimming left V 3 bases short and J 4 bases short, with 6 bases between. Looked up from germline, CDR1 is SGHTA and CDR2 is FQGNSA. The DNA for the CDR3 is TGTGCCAGCAGCTTGACCTATAATGAAAAACTGTTTTTT. This encodes CASSLTYNEKLFF.

This clonotype was counted only a few times. The chain has TRBV6-6 and TRBJ2-1, with D unclear. V lost 0 bases, J lost 4 bases, and 13 bases lay in between. The CDR3 sequence is 16 residues long. Germline CDR1 is MNHNY and CDR2 is SVGAGI (reference sequence). In DNA form, the CDR3 reads TGTGCCAGCAGTTACTCGATGGGCGCGGTGTACAATGAGCAGTTCTTC. It encodes CASSYSMGAVYNEQFF.

The chain uses TRBV12-5 and TRBJ1-1; no reliable D call. Germline V gene sequence: CDR1 LGHNT, CDR2 FRNRAP. The CDR3 has 12 residues. V lost 2 bases to trimming and J lost 8 bases, with 9 bases between them. CDR3 protein: CASGLPRREAFF. CDR3 DNA sequence: TGTGCTAGTGGTTTGCCCCGGAGGGAAGCTTTCTTT.

The rearrangement joins TRBV9 to TRBJ2-7; no reliable D call. V lost 2 bases and J lost 5, with 17 bases in between. The CDR3 consists of 15 residues. Germline-derived CDR1 and CDR2 are SGDLS and YYNGEE. The CDR3 DNA sequence: TGTGCCAGCAGCGTGAACAAACCCATCATCGACGAGCAGTACTTC. Its protein is CASSVNKPIIDEQYF.

This clonotype has ten or more counts. The CDR3 here is CASLGLAATPSYNEQFF. As DNA, the CDR3 is TGTGCCAGCCTAGGGCTAGCGGCTACACCTTCCTACAATGAGCAGTTCTTC. The chain carries TRBV2 and TRBJ2-1; TRBD2 matches 7 bases. The germline CDR1 and CDR2 sequences are SNHLY and FYNNEI. CDR3 size: 17 residues. The V gene end was trimmed by 8 bases and the J gene end by 1 base; junction bases not matched to a gene: 14.

This clonotype was seen many times. The chain combines TRBV2 with TRBJ2-1; D might be TRBD2 (6 bases). The V end was cut by 8 bases, the J end by 1 base, with 6 bases between. The germline gives CDR1 SNHLY, CDR2 FYNNEI. The CDR3 sequence is 12 residues long. The CDR3 here is CASGGSYNEQFF. As DNA, the CDR3 is TGTGCCAGCGGGGGGTCCTACAATGAGCAGTTCTTC.

This clonotype was counted at least ten times. The chain has TRBV6-1 and TRBJ2-1; TRBD2 aligns across 10 bases. Germline V lookup: CDR1 MNHNS, CDR2 SASEGT. V shed 6 bases, J shed 5 bases, and the junction held 7 bases outside the gene matches. The CDR3 runs 15 residues. The CDR3 sequence: CASSGPTSGDNEQFF. CDR3 nucleotides: TGTGCCAGCAGCGGACCCACTAGCGGGGACAATGAGCAGTTCTTC.

This clonotype was seen at least ten times. The rearrangement links TRBV20-1 to TRBJ1-2, with a possible D match to TRBD1 (5 bases). The CDR3 loop spans 12 amino acids. The ends were cut back, 7 bases at V and 13 bases at J, with 22 bases in the middle. Germline lookup yields CDR1 DFQATT and CDR2 SNEGSKA (reference sequence). The CDR3 DNA reads as TGCAGTGTGGGTCGGGCCGGGACCCCGGGCACCTTC. Its protein is CSVGRAGTPGTF.

This clonotype was seen once. The V gene is TRBV27, the J gene TRBJ2-5; D uncertain. Germline V lookup: CDR1 MNHEY, CDR2 SMNVEV (reference sequence). The germline V and J ends were trimmed by 3 bases and 5 bases, with 10 bases remaining between them. The CDR3 covers 13 residues. The CDR3 loop reads CASSLRPWETQYF. The CDR3 region has the DNA TGTGCCAGCAGTTTGAGGCCTTGGGAGACCCAGTACTTC.

This clonotype was picked up many times. The chain is built from TRBV20-1 and TRBJ2-1, with 11 positions matching TRBD1. J gave up 14 bases and V 1 base, and 13 bases lay outside the gene matches. Germline loops: CDR1 DFQATT, CDR2 SNEGSKA (reference sequence). This CDR3 is 15 amino acids long. The CDR3 reads CSARAPGTGGGGEFF. CDR3 nucleotide sequence: TGCAGTGCTAGAGCGCCGGGGACAGGGGGAGGAGGAGAGTTCTTC.